This TCR beta chain comes out of a study of T cell responses to AZD1222 COVID-19 vaccine. General study points: Females made up more of the donors, who were largely white British, and clonal diversity may have come out too low.

With respect to this clone: Antigen specificity is unknown.

Per the germline V gene, CDR1 is GTSNPN and CDR2 is SVGIG (reference sequence). Trimming pared 3 bases from V and 4 bases from J, leaving 6 bases between. The CDR3 is 11 amino acids. Assay used: immunoSEQ multiplex PCR; TCRdb lists only in-frame clones, some missing. The table has approximately 70,000 clones, 75% to 85% seen once. The TCR sequence derives from an adult in good health. The V gene is TRBV30, the J gene TRBJ1-1; D call uncertain. Sequencing used peripheral blood, obtained on day 0 of AZD1222 vaccination. DNA of the CDR3: TGTGCCTGGAGAGCCCTCACTGAAGCTTTCTTT. Encoded protein: CAWRALTEAFF.